A selection of T cell receptor beta chains follows, all from one sample in a study of circulating CD8 cells and anti-PD-1 response in melanoma. TCRdb itself ran the reads through MiXCR, one entry per CDR3 protein. Of a few hundred distinct CDR3 sequences in the sample, about a sixth were seen once. Sequencing used CD8+ T cells from PBMCs, obtained at baseline or after one month of anti-PD-1 therapy (not recorded which). The receptors were gathered from a human donor with melanoma. The donor label of this sample is uncertain. Some clones in this sample may be carry-over from other donors' samples. Each CDR3 is given with its conserved first and last residue. The D gene is left open where the match is weak. Not all rows give a size; the values are once, few, many and, for expanded clones, a class.

few	TRBD1	TRBV12-3/TRBV12-4	TRBJ2-7	CASSGDRDRHSYEQYF	TGTGCCAGCAGTGGGGACCGGGACAGGCATTCCTACGAGCAGTACTTC
medium-sized	TRBD2	TRBV9	TRBJ2-1	CASSAPGLAGGKGYNEQFF	TGTGCCAGCAGCGCCCCGGGACTAGCGGGGGGTAAGGGCTACAATGAGCAGTTCTTC
large	.	TRBV20-1	TRBJ2-7	CSARVGTDYYEQYF	TGCAGTGCTAGAGTAGGGACGGATTACTACGAGCAGTACTTC
.	TRBD1	TRBV12-3/TRBV12-4	TRBJ2-1	CASRRGTGFYNEQFF	TGTGCCAGCAGAAGAGGGACAGGGTTCTACAATGAGCAGTTCTTC
few	.	TRBV27	TRBJ2-7	CASSFGAGSYEQYF	TGTGCCAGCAGTTTTGGGGCAGGCTCCTACGAGCAGTACTTC
medium-sized	.	TRBV20-1	TRBJ2-7	CSASSRSSYEQYF	TGCAGTGCTAGTTCCAGGAGCTCCTACGAGCAGTACTTC
.	.	TRBV5-6	TRBJ1-1	CASSEAVAVGPKAFF	TGTGCCAGCAGCGAGGCGGTTGCTGTGGGCCCGAAAGCTTTCTTT
medium-sized	.	TRBV5-5	TRBJ2-3	CASSRWTGSTDTQYF	TGTGCCAGCAGCCGCTGGACTGGAAGCACAGATACGCAGTATTTT
.	.	TRBV4-1	TRBJ2-7	CASSQDRGTYEQYF	TGCGCAAGCAGCCAAGATCGAGGGACCTACGAGCAGTACTTC
.	.	TRBV7-9	TRBJ1-2	CASSVLGTEDGYTF	TGTGCCAGCAGCGTCCTTGGGACGGAGGATGGCTACACCTTC
large	TRBD1	TRBV2	TRBJ2-5	CASSEDRGLETQYF	TGTGCCAGCAGTGAAGACAGGGGGCTCGAGACCCAGTACTTC
hyperexpanded	.	TRBV5-5	TRBJ1-2	CASSRGTHTMESYTF	TGTGCCAGCAGCCGCGGGACGCACACTATGGAAAGCTACACCTTC
medium-sized	.	TRBV27	TRBJ1-4	CASSLSGTYNEKLFF	TGTGCCAGCAGTTTATCCGGGACCTATAATGAAAAACTGTTTTTT
large	.	TRBV19	TRBJ2-7	CASSIAGITYEQYF	TGTGCCAGTAGTATAGCGGGGATCACCTACGAGCAGTACTTC
large	TRBD1	TRBV5-5	TRBJ2-1	CASSAPGGTNNEQFF	TGTGCCAGTAGTGCCCCAGGGGGCACCAACAATGAGCAGTTCTTC
medium-sized	TRBD1	TRBV28	TRBJ1-6	CASRETGVNNSPLHF	TGTGCCAGCAGGGAGACAGGGGTTAATAATTCACCCCTCCACTTT
large	.	TRBV20-1	TRBJ2-5	CSAPRGAFETQYF	TGCAGTGCTCCCAGAGGGGCTTTTGAGACCCAGTACTTC
few	.	TRBV2	TRBJ1-5	CASTGQWNQPQHF	TGTGCCAGCACCGGACAGTGGAATCAGCCCCAGCATTTT
medium-sized	TRBD1	TRBV6-6	TRBJ1-2	CATSSGTGFSGYTF	TGTGCCACTTCATCCGGGACAGGGTTTAGTGGCTACACCTTC
few	.	TRBV19	TRBJ2-1	CASSITPGGYNEQFF	TGTGCCAGTAGTATAACCCCCGGCGGCTACAATGAGCAGTTCTTC
.	.	TRBV27	TRBJ1-5	CASNEPGQPQHF	TGTGCCAGCAATGAGCCGGGTCAACCCCAGCATTTT
large	.	TRBV7-2	TRBJ2-3	CASSLDPGGTSTDTQYF	TGTGCCAGCAGCTTAGATCCCGGGGGTACTAGCACAGATACGCAGTATTTT
.	TRBD1	TRBV29-1	TRBJ2-7	CSVNTGTAEQYF	TGCAGCGTAAATACCGGGACAGCCGAGCAGTACTTC